The sequence of this T cell receptor beta chain was determined in a study of T cell responses to AZD1222 COVID-19 vaccine. Study-wide results and caveats: Donors were chiefly white British, with a greater number of females, and clonal diversity was perhaps underestimated.

This CDR3 has 14 residues. Germline CDR1 and CDR2: SNHLY and FYNNEI. The J segment lost 8 bases and the V segment lost 6 bases, leaving 8 bases of the junction unmatched. Generated by immunoSEQ multiplex PCR, the TCRdb table keeps only in-frame clones and is missing some. Of 150,000 to 200,000 clones in the sample, around 94% were seen once. In regard to this clone: The antigen is not known.

The specimen was peripheral blood, collected on day 0 of AZD1222 vaccination. This TCR derives from an adult in good health. This chain uses TRBV2 with TRBJ1-4; 8 nucleotides match TRBD1. DNA for the CDR3: TGTGCCAGCAGGTCGGACAGGGCATCCGAAAAACTGTTTTTT. Amino acids: CASRSDRASEKLFF.